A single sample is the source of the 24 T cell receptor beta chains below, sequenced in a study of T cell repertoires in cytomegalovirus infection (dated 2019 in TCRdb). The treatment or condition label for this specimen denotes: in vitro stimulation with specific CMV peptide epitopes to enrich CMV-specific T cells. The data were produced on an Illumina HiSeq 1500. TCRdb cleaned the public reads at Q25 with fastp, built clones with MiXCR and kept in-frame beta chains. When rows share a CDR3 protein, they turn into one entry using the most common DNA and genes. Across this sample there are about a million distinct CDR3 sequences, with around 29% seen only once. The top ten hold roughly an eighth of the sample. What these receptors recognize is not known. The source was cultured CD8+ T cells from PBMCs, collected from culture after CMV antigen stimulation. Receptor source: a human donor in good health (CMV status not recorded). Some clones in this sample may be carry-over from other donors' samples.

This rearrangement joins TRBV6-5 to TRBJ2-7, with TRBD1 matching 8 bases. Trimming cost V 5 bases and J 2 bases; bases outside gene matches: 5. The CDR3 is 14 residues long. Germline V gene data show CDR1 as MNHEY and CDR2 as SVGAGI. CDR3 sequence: CASSAGTGAYEQYV. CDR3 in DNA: TGTGCCAGCAGTGCCGGGACAGGAGCCTACGAGCAGTACGTC.

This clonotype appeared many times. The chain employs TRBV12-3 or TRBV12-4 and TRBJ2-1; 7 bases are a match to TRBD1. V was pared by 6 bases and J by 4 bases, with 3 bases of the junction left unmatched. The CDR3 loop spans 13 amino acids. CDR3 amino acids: CASSGTAYNEQFF. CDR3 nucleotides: TGTGCCAGCAGCGGGACAGCTTACAATGAGCAGTTCTTC.

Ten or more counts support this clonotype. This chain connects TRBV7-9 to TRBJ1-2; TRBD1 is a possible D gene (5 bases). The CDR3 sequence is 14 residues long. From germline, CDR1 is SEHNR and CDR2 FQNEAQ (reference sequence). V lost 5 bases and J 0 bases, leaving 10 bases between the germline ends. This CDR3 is CASSADSTNYGYTF. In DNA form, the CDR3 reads TGTGCCAGCAGCGCAGACAGCACTAACTATGGCTACACCTTC.

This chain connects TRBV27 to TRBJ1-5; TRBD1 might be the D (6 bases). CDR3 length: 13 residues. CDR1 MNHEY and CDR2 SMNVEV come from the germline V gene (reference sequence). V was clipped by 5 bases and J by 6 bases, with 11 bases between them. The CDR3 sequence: CASSVTGLQPQHF. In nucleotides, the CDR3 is TGTGCCAGCAGTGTCACAGGGCTTCAGCCCCAGCATTTT.

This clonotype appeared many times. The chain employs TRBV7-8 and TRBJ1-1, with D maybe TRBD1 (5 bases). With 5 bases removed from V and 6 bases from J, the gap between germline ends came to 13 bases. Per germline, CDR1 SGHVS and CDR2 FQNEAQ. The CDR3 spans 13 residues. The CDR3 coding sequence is TGTGCCAGCAGCCCTCAGAGGGGCGCTGAAGCTTTCTTT. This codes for CASSPQRGAEAFF.

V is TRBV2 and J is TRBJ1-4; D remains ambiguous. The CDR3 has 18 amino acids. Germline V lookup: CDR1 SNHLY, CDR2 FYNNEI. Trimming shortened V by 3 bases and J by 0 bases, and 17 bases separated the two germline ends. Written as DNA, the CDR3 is TGTGCCAGCAGTGAGCGGCCAGTTAGCCACTCAACTAATGAAAAACTGTTTTTT. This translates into CASSERPVSHSTNEKLFF. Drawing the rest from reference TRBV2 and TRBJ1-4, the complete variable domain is EPEVTQTPSHQVTQMGQEVILRCVPISNHLYFYWYRQILGQKVEFLVSFYNNEISEKSEIFDDQFSVERPDGSNFTLKIRSTKLEDSAMYFCASSERPVSHSTNEKLFFGSGTQLSVL.

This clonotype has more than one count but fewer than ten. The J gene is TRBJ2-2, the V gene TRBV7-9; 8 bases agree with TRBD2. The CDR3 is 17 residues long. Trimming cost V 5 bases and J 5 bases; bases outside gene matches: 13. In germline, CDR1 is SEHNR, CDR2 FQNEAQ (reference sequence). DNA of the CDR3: TGTGCCAGCAGCCTTTCATCGGGAGGGAGTAGGACCGGGGAGCTGTTTTTT. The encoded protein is CASSLSSGGSRTGELFF.

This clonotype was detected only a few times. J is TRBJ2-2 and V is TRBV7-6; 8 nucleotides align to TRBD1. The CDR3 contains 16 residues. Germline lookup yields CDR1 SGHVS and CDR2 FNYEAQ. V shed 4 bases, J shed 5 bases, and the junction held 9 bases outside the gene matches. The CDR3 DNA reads TGTGCCAGCAGCTCGCCTTGGCAGGGGGCGACCGGGGAGCTGTTTTTT. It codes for CASSSPWQGATGELFF.

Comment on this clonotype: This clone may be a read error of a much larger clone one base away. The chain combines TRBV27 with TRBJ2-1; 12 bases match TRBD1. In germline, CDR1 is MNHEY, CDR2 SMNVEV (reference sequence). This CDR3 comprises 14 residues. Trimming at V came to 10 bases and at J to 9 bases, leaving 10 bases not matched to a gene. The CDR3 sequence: CANKRDRGHIEQFF. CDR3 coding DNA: TGTGCCAACAAACGGGACAGGGGGCATATTGAGCAGTTCTTC.

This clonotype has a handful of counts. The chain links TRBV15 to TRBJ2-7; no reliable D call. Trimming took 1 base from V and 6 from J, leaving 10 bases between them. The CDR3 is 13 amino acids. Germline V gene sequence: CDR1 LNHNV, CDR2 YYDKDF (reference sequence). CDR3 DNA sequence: TGTGCCACCAGCAGAGTTCCTTTGGCCGAGCAGTACTTC. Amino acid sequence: CATSRVPLAEQYF.

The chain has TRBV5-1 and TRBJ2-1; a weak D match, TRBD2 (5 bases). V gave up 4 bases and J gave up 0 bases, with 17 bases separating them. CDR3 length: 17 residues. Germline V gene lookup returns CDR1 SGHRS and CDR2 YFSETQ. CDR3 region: CASSNTAGLSSYNEQFF. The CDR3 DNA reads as TGCGCCAGCAGCAACACGGCCGGACTCAGCTCCTACAATGAGCAGTTCTTC.

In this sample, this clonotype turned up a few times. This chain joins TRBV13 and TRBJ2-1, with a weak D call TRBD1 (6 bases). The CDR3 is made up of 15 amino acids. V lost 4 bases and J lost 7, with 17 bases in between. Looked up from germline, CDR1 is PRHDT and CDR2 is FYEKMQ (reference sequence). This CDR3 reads CASSSQLLRGNEQFF. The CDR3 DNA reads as TGTGCCAGCAGCTCCCAACTACTTAGGGGGAATGAGCAGTTCTTC.

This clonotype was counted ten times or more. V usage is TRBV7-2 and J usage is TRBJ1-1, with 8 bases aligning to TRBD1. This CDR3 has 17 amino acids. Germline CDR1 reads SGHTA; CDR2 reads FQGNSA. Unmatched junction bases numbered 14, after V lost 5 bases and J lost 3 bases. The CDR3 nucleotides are TGTGCCAGCAGCCTAACCATACAGGGGGTGGGAGACACTGAAGCTTTCTTT. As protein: CASSLTIQGVGDTEAFF.

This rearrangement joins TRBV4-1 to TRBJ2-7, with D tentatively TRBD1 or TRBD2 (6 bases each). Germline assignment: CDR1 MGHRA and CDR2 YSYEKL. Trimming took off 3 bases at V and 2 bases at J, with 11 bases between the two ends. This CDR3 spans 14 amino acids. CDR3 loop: CASSQGGGPYEQYF. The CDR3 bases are TGCGCCAGCAGCCAGGGTGGGGGGCCCTACGAGCAGTACTTC.

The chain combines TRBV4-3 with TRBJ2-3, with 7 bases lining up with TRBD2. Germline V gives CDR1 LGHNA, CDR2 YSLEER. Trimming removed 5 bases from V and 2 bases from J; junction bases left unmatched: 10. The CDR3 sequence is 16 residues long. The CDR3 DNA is TGCGCCAGCAGCGGTGGCGGGGGTGGGGTCACAGATACGCAGTATTTT. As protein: CASSGGGGGVTDTQYF.

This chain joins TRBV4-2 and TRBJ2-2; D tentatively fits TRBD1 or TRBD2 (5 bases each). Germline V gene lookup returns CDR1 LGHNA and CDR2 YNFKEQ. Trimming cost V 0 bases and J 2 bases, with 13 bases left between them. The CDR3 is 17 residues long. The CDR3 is CASSQEGPSPNTGELFF. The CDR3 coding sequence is TGTGCCAGCAGCCAAGAGGGACCTAGCCCAAACACCGGGGAGCTGTTTTTT.

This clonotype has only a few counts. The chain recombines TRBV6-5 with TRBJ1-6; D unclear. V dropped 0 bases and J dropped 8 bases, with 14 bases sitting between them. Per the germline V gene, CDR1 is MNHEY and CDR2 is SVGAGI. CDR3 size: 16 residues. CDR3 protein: CASSYSAWARDSPLHF. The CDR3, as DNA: TGTGCCAGCAGTTACTCCGCCTGGGCCCGGGATTCACCCCTCCACTTT.

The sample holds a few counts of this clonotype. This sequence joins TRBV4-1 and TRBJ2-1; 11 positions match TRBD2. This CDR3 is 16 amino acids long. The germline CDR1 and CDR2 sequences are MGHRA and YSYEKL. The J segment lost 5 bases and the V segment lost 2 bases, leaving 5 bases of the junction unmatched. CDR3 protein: CASSQPGLAANNEQFF. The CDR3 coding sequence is TGCGCCAGCAGCCAACCGGGACTAGCGGCAAACAATGAGCAGTTCTTC.

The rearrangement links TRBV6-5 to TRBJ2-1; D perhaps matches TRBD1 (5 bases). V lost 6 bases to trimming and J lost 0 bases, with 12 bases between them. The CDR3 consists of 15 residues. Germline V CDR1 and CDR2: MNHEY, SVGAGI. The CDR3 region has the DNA TGTGCCAGCAGCGTGGACAAGAGCTCCTACAATGAGCAGTTCTTC. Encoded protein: CASSVDKSSYNEQFF.

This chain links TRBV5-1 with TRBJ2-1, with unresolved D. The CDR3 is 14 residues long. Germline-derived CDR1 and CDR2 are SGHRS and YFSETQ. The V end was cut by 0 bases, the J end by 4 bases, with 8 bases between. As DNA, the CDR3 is TGCGCCAGCAGCTTGGACGGCTGGTACAATGAGCAGTTCTTC. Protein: CASSLDGWYNEQFF. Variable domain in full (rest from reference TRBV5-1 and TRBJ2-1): KAGVTQTPRYLIKTRGQQVTLSCSPISGHRSVSWYQQTPGQGLQFLFEYFSETQRNKGNFPGRFSGRQFSNSRSEMNVSTLELGDSALYLCASSLDGWYNEQFFGPGTRLTVL.

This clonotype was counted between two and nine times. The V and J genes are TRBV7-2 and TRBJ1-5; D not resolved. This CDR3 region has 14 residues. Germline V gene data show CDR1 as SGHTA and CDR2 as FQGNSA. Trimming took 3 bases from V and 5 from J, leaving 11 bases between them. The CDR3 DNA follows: TGTGCCAGCAGCTTGGAGGGATCCTATCAGCCCCAGCATTTT. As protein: CASSLEGSYQPQHF. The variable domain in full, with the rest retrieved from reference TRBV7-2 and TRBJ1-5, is GAGVSQSPSNKVTEKGKDVELRCDPISGHTALYWYRQSLGQGLEFLIYFQGNSAPDKSGLPSDRFSAERTGGSVSTLTIQRTQQEDSAVYLCASSLEGSYQPQHFGDGTRLSIL.

As DNA, the CDR3 is TGTGCTAGTGGAGGGGGGGAGAGGGCTAGCACAGATACGCAGTATTTT. It translates to CASGGGERASTDTQYF. This rearrangement joins TRBV12-5 to TRBJ2-3; maybe TRBD2 (7 bases). The CDR3 loop spans 16 amino acids. Trimming removed 6 bases from V and 0 bases from J, with 16 bases in between. CDR1 and CDR2 from the germline V gene are LGHNT and FRNRAP. The variable domain in full, with the rest retrieved from reference TRBV12-5 and TRBJ2-3, is DARVTQTPRHKVTEMGQEVTMRCQPILGHNTVFWYRQTMMQGLELLAYFRNRAPLDDSGMPKDRFSAEMPDATLATLKIQPSEPRDSAVYFCASGGGERASTDTQYFGPGTRLTVL.

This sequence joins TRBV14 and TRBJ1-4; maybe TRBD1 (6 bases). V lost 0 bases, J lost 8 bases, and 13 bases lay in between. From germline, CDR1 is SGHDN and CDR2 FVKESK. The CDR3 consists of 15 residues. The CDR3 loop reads CASSQDVGGREKLFF. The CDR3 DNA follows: TGTGCCAGCAGCCAAGATGTTGGGGGCCGGGAAAAACTGTTTTTT.

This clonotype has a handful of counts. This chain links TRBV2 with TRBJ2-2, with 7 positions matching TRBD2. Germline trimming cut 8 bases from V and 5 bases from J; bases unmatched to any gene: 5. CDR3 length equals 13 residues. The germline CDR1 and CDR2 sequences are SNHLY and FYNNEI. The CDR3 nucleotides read TGTGCCAGCGCAGGGCGGGGGACCGGGGAGCTGTTTTTT. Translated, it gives CASAGRGTGELFF.